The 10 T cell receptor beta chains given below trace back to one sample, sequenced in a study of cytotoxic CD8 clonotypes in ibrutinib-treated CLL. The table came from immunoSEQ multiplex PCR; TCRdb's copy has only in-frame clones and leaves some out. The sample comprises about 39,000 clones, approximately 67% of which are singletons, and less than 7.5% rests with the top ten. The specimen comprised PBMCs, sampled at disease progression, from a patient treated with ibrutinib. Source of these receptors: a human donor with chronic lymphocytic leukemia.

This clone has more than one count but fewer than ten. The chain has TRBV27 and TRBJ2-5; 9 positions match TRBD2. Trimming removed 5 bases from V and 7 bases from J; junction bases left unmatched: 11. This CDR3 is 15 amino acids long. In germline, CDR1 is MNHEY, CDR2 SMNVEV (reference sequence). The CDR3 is CASSVTSGHKWTQYF. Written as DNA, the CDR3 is TGTGCCAGCAGTGTCACTAGCGGGCATAAATGGACCCAGTACTTC.

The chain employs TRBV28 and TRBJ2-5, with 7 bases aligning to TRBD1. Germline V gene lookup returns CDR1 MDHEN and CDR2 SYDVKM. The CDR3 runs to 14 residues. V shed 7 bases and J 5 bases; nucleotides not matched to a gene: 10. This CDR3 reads CASMRGLVTETQYF. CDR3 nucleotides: TGTGCCAGCATGAGGGGGCTGGTAACGGAGACCCAGTACTTC.

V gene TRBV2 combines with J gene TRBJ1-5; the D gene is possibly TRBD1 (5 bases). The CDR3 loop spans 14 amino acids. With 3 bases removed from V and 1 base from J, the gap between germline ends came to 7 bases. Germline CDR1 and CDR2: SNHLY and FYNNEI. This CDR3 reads CASSEAGSNQPQHF. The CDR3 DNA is TGTGCCAGCAGTGAGGCAGGGAGCAATCAGCCCCAGCATTTT. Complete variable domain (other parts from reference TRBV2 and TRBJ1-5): EPEVTQTPSHQVTQMGQEVILRCVPISNHLYFYWYRQILGQKVEFLVSFYNNEISEKSEIFDDQFSVERPDGSNFTLKIRSTKLEDSAMYFCASSEAGSNQPQHFGDGTRLSIL.

CDR3 region: CASRDLRGSTYEQYF. In DNA form, the CDR3 reads TGCGCCAGCAGAGATCTCAGGGGTAGTACGTACGAGCAGTACTTC. The chain carries TRBV5-1 and TRBJ2-7; perhaps TRBD1 as D (6 bases). CDR3 size: 15 residues. Germline CDR1 and CDR2: SGHRS and YFSETQ. Trimming cost V 5 bases and J 4 bases, with 19 bases left between them.

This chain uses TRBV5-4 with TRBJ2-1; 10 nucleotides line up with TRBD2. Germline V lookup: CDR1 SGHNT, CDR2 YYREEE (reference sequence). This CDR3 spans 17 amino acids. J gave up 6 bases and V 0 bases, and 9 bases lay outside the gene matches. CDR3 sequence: CASSLGGLAGAGNEQFF. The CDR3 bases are TGTGCCAGCAGCTTGGGTGGGCTAGCGGGGGCCGGCAATGAGCAGTTCTTC. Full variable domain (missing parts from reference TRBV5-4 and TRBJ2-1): ETGVTQSPTHLIKTRGQQVTLRCSSQSGHNTVSWYQQALGQGPQFIFQYYREEENGRGNFPPRFSGLQFPNYSSELNVNALELDDSALYLCASSLGGLAGAGNEQFFGPGTRLTVL.

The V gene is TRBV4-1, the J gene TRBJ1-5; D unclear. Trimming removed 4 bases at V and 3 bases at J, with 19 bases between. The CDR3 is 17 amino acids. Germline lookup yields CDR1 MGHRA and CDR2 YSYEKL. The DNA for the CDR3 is TGCGCCAGCAGCCCCGACCCGGGGATTTCTTACAATCAGCCCCAGCATTTT. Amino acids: CASSPDPGISYNQPQHF.

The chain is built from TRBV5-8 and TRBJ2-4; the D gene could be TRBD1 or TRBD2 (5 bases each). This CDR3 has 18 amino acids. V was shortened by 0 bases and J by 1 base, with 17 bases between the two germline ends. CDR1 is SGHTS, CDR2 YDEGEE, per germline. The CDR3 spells CASSLEFGAGLAKNIQYF. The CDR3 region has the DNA TGTGCCAGCAGCTTGGAATTTGGGGCGGGCTTGGCCAAAAACATTCAGTACTTC.

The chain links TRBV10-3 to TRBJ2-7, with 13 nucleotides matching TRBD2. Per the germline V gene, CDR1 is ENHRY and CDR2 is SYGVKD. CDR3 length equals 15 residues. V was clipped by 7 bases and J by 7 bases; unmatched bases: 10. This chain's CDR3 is CAITPTSGRSGEQYF. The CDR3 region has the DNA TGTGCCATCACCCCGACTAGCGGGAGGTCGGGAGAGCAGTACTTC.

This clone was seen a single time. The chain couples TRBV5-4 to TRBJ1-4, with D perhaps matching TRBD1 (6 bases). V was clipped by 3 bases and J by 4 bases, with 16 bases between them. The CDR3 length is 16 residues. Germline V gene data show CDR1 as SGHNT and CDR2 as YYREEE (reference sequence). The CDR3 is CASSYMRGGGNEKLFF. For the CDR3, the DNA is TGTGCCAGCAGCTACATGAGGGGGGGAGGTAATGAAAAACTGTTTTTT.

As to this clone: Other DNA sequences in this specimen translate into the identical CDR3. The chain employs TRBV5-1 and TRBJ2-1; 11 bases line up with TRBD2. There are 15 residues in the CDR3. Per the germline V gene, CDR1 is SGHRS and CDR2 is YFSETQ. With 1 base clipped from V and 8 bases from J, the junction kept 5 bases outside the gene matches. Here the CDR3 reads CASSLKLAGVDEQFF. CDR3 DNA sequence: TGCGCCAGCAGCTTGAAACTAGCGGGAGTTGATGAGCAGTTCTTC.